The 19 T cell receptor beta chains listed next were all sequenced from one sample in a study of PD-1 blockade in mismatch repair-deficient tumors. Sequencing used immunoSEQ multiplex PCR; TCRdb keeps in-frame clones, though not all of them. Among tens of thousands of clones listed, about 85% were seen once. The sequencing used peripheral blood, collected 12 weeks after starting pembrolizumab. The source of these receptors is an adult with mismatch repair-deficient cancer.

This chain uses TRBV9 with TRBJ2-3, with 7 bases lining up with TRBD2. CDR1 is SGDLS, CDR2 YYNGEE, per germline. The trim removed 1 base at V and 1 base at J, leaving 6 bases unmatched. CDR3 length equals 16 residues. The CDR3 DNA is TGTGCCAGCAGCGTATATGGCGGGAGAGGCACAGATACGCAGTATTTT. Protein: CASSVYGGRGTDTQYF.

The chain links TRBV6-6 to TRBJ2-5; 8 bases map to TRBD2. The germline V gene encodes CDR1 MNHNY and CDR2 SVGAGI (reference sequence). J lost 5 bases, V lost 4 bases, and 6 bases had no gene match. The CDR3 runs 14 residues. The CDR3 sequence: CASSSAGVWETQYF. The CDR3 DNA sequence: TGTGCCAGCAGTTCAGCGGGAGTCTGGGAGACCCAGTACTTC.

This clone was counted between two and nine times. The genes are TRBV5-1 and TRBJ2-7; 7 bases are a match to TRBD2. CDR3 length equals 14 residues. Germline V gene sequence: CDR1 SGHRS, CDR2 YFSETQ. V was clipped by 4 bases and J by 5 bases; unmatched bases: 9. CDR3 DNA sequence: TGCGCCAGCAGCCGAGCGGGAAGTCCTGACGAGCAGTACTTC. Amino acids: CASSRAGSPDEQYF.

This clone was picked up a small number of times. The CDR3 nucleotides are TGTGCCAGCAGCTTGGAGACTAGCGGCTACGAGCAGTACTTC. This sequence encodes CASSLETSGYEQYF. V usage is TRBV5-5 and J usage is TRBJ2-7; 9 bases match TRBD2. J gave up 3 bases and V 0 bases, and 1 base lay outside the gene matches. Per the germline V gene, CDR1 is SGHKS and CDR2 is YYEKEE (reference sequence). The CDR3 extends over 14 amino acids.

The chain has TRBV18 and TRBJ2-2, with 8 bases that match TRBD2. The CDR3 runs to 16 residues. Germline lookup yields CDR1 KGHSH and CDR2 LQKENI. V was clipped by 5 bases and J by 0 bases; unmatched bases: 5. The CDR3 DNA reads TGTGCCAGCTCAGGGAGCGGGAGATCGAACACCGGGGAGCTGTTTTTT. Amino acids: CASSGSGRSNTGELFF.

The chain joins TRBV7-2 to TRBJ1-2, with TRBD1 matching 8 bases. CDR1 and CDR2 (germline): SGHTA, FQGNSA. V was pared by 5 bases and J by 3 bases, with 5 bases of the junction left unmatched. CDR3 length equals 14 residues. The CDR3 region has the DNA TGTGCCAGCAGCCCCTCACAGGGGGACTATGGCTACACCTTC. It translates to CASSPSQGDYGYTF.

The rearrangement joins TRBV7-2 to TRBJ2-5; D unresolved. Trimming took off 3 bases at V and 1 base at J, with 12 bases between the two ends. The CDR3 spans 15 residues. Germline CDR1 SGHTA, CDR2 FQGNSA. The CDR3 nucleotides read TGTGCCAGCAGCTTCACTGGGCAGCCCCAAGAGACCCAGTACTTC. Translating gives CASSFTGQPQETQYF.

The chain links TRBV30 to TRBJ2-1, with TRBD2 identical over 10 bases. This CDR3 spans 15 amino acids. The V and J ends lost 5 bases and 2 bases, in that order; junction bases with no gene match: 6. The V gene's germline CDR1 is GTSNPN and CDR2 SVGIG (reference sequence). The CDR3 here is CAWRSLAGAYNEQFF. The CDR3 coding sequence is TGTGCCTGGCGATCTCTAGCGGGGGCCTACAATGAGCAGTTCTTC.

The chain's CDR3 is CASSARTSGTPYEQYF. The CDR3, as DNA: TGTGCCAGCAGCGCCCGGACTAGCGGGACGCCCTACGAGCAGTACTTC. The V gene is TRBV11-2, the J gene TRBJ2-7, with 12 bases aligning to TRBD2. Germline V gene sequence: CDR1 SGHAT, CDR2 FQNNGV. The CDR3 loop spans 16 amino acids. With V trimmed by 5 bases and J by 2 bases, 7 bases remained unmatched.

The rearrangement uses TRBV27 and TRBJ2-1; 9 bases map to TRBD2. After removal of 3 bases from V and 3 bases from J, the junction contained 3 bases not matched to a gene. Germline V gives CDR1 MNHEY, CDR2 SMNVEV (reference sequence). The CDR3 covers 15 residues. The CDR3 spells CASSFLAGVYNEQFF. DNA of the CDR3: TGTGCCAGCAGTTTCTTAGCGGGGGTCTACAATGAGCAGTTCTTC.

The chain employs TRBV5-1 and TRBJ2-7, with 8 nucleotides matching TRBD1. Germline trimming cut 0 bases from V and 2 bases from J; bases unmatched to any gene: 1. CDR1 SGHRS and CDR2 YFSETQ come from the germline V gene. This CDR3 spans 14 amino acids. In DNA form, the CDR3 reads TGCGCCAGCAGCTTGGCGGGACAGGCCTACGAGCAGTACTTC. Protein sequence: CASSLAGQAYEQYF.

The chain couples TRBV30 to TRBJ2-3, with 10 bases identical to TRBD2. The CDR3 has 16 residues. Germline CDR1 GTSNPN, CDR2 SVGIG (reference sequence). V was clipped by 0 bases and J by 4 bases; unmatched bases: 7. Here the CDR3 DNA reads TGTGCCTGGAGTGTAGGTCTAGCGGGAGAAGCAGATACGCAGTATTTT. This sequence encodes CAWSVGLAGEADTQYF.

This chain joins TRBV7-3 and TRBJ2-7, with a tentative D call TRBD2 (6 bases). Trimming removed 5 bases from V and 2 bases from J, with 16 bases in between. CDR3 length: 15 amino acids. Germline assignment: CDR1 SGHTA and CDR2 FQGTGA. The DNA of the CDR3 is TGTGCCAGCAGCGCCCGCCCCGGGAGCACCTACGAGCAGTACTTC. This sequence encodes CASSARPGSTYEQYF.

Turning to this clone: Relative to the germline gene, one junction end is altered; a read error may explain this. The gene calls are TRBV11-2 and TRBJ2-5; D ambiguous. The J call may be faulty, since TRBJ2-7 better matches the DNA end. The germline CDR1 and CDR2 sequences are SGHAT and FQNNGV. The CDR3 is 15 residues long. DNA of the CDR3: TGTGCCAGCAGCTTAGCAAGCACGGCCTCCTTCGAGCAGTACTTC. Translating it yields CASSLASTASFEQYF.

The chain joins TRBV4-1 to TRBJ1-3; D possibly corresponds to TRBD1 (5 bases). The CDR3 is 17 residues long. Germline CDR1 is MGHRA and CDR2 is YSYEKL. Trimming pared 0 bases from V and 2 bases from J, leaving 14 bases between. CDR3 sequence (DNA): TGCGCCAGCAGCCAAGAATCTAAGGGGAAACCTGGAAACACCATATATTTT. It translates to CASSQESKGKPGNTIYF.

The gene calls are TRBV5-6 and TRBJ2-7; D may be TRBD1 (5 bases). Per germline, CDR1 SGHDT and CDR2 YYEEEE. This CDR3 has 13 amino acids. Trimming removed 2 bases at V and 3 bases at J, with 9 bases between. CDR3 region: CASSFAGHYEQYF. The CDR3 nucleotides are TGTGCCAGCAGCTTCGCAGGGCACTACGAGCAGTACTTC. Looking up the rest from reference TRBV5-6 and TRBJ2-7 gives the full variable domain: DAGVTQSPTHLIKTRGQQVTLRCSPKSGHDTVSWYQQALGQGPQFIFQYYEEEERQRGNFPDRFSGHQFPNYSSELNVNALLLGDSALYLCASSFAGHYEQYFGPGTRLTVT.

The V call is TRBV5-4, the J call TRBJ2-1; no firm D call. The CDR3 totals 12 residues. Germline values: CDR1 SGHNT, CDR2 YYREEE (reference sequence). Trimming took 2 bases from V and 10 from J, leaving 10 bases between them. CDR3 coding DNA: TGTGCCAGCAGCTTTTCTTGGGGAGAGCAGTTCTTC. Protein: CASSFSWGEQFF.

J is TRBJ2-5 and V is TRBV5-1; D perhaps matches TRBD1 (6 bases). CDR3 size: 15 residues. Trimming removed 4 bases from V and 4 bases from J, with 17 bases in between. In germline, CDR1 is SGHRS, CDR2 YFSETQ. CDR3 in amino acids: CASSPSRGGRETQYF. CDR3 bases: TGCGCCAGCAGCCCCTCCAGGGGCGGGCGAGAGACCCAGTACTTC.

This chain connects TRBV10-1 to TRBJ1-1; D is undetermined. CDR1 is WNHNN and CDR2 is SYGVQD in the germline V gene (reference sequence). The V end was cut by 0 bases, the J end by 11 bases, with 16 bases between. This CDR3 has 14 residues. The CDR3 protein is CASSESTRGAGAFF. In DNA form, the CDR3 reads TGCGCCAGCAGTGAGTCGACTCGTGGAGCTGGGGCTTTCTTT.